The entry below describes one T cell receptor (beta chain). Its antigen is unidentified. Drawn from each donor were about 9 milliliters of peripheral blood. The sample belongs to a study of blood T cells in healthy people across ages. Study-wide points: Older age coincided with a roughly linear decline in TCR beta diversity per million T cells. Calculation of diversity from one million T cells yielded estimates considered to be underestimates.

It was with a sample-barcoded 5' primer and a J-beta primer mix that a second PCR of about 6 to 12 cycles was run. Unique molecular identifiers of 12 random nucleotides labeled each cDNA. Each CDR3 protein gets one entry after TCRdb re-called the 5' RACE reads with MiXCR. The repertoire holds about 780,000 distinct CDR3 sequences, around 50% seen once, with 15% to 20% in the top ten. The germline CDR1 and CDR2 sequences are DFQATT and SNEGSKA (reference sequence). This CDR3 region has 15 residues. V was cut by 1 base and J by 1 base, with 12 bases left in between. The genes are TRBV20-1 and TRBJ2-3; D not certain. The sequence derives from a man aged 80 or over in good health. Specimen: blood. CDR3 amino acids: CSARGEQFGTDTQYF. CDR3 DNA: TGCAGTGCTAGAGGGGAACAGTTTGGCACAGATACGCAGTATTTT.